This TCR beta chain was profiled in a study of T cell clonotyping in hematopoietic cell transplantation. About the study: Recipients' pretransplant samples followed cytoreduction.

Specified time point: recipient sample about 28 days before transplant, after cytoreduction. V was clipped by 2 bases and J by 6 bases; unmatched bases: 9. The CDR3 totals 15 residues. Germline V gene data show CDR1 as PRHDT and CDR2 as FYEKMQ (reference sequence). TCRdb keeps only in-frame clones here, not all; method: immunoSEQ multiplex PCR. The sample has fewer than 50,000 clones, 85% to 90% seen once; the top ten hold 5.9%. The chain joins TRBV13 to TRBJ1-1, with 7 bases identical to TRBD1. The receptor was isolated from a man between 60 and 75 years old with biphenotypic leukemia. Some clones in this sample may be carry-over from other donors' samples. The source was peripheral blood mononuclear cells, collected before stem cell transplant. CDR3 bases: TGTGCCAGCAGCTTAAGACCAGGGGGTGGGGCTGAAGCTTTCTTT. Translated, it gives CASSLRPGGGAEAFF.